This T cell receptor (beta chain) comes out of a study of Graves' ophthalmopathy and Graves' hyperthyroidism. Study context: No ophthalmopathy within 18 months of follow-up signified stable hyperthyroidism.

The authors amplified TCR beta CDR3 regions from RNA transcripts. Following a first-round RT-PCR that used HTBI primers, a second-round multiplex PCR was carried out. One entry per CDR3 protein results from TCRdb running MiXCR on the multiplex PCR reads. This table has over a million distinct CDR3 sequences, around a third appearing once. Study-wide results and caveats: For predicting ophthalmopathy progression, the model had 60% to 71% sensitivity and approximately 77% specificity. The authors also found most expanded thyroid clonotypes above 0.001 frequency in blood.

About this clonotype itself: The antigen is unknown. One junction end does not reproduce the germline sequence, and a read error may be involved.

The CDR3 consists of 19 residues. The germline gives CDR1 SGHKS, CDR2 YYEKEE (reference sequence). The V call is TRBV5-5, the J call TRBJ2-7; TRBD2 aligns across 11 bases. This sequence was found in an adult man with Graves' hyperthyroidism. Sequenced: peripheral blood or thyroid tissue (not recorded which). The CDR3 DNA reads as TGCGCCAGCCCCTCATCTCACTTAGCGGGAGGGGAGAAATCATACGAGCAGTACTTC. Translated: CASPSSHLAGGEKSYEQYF. The full variable domain, rest sourced from reference TRBV5-5 and TRBJ2-7, is DAGVTQSPTHLIKTRGQQVTLRCSPISGHKSVSWYQQVLGQGPQFIFQYYEKEERGRGNFPDRFSARQFPNYSSELNVNALLLGDSALYLCASPSSHLAGGEKSYEQYFGPGTRLTVT.